The 15 T cell receptor beta chains presented below share a single source sample, sequenced in a study of shared clonotypes between healthy human individuals. Here immunoSEQ multiplex PCR was the method, and the copy in TCRdb shows in-frame clones only, minus some. The sample includes over a million clones, around 76% of them seen just once. The source material was memory CD4+ T cells sorted from blood. The subset here: CD45RA-negative fraction. The receptors were sampled from a young man in good health.

The rearrangement joins TRBV5-4 to TRBJ2-1; 14 nucleotides agree with TRBD2. Germline lookup yields CDR1 SGHNT and CDR2 YYREEE (reference sequence). V dropped 4 bases and J dropped 3; count of bases not matched to a gene: 6. The CDR3 loop spans 17 amino acids. In DNA form, the CDR3 reads TGTGCCAGCAGCGAGGCCGGGACTAGCGGGAGCTACAATGAGCAGTTCTTC. Its translation: CASSEAGTSGSYNEQFF. Combining the CDR3 with reference TRBV5-4 and TRBJ2-1 gives the whole variable domain ETGVTQSPTHLIKTRGQQVTLRCSSQSGHNTVSWYQQALGQGPQFIFQYYREEENGRGNFPPRFSGLQFPNYSSELNVNALELDDSALYLCASSEAGTSGSYNEQFFGPGTRLTVL.

Concerning this clone: The germline gene is not matched at one end of the junction; a read error may be the cause. The gene calls are TRBV7-7 and TRBJ2-3; D is possibly TRBD1 (6 bases). Germline V gene data show CDR1 as SSHAT and CDR2 as FNYEAQ (reference sequence). This CDR3 is 13 amino acids long. The CDR3 DNA reads as TGTGCTAGCAGCCAGGGGAGACAGCAGGAGCAGTATTTT. The encoded protein is CASSQGRQQEQYF.

This sequence joins TRBV30 and TRBJ1-5, with unresolved D. Germline assignment: CDR1 GTSNPN and CDR2 SVGIG (reference sequence). The CDR3 is made up of 15 amino acids. The V gene lost 3 bases and the J gene lost 7 bases, with 19 bases spanning the gap. CDR3: CAWSPRSGARQPQHF. In DNA form, the CDR3 reads TGTGCCTGGAGCCCTAGATCGGGAGCTAGACAGCCCCAGCATTTT.

Of note for this clone: The same CDR3 can be traced to other DNA sequences in this sample. This chain joins TRBV20-1 and TRBJ2-1, with D possibly being TRBD1 (7 bases). The CDR3 loop spans 11 amino acids. V was shortened by 5 bases and J by 10 bases, with 12 bases between the two germline ends. The germline CDR1 and CDR2 sequences are DFQATT and SNEGSKA (reference sequence). CDR3 DNA: TGCAGTGCTTCCCAGGGGGGAGAGCAGTTCTTC. It is translated as CSASQGGEQFF.

The rearrangement uses TRBV7-2 and TRBJ2-1; 7 positions agree with TRBD1. V shed 5 bases and J 7 bases; nucleotides not matched to a gene: 8. This CDR3 has 14 amino acids. The germline gives CDR1 SGHTA, CDR2 FQGNSA. This chain's CDR3 is CASSLQGIRNEQFF. The CDR3 coding sequence is TGTGCCAGCAGCCTACAGGGGATTAGGAATGAGCAGTTCTTC.

Notes on this clone: At the DNA level, this CDR3 is encoded by other sequences in the same sample as well. The chain carries TRBV6-1 and TRBJ1-4; TRBD1 might be the D (6 bases). Germline-derived CDR1 and CDR2 are MNHNS and SASEGT. Trimming pared 8 bases from V and 10 bases from J, leaving 23 bases between. The CDR3 is 15 residues long. CDR3 coding DNA: TGTGCCAGCGGGAGGGGGGTTTTGGGAGTTGGAAAACTGTTTTTT. Protein sequence: CASGRGVLGVGKLFF.

The chain combines TRBV29-1 with TRBJ1-1; 7 bases map to TRBD1. The CDR3 is 14 residues long. J was trimmed by 8 bases and V by 1 base; bases with no gene match: 10. Germline V lookup: CDR1 SQVTM, CDR2 ANQGSEA. The CDR3: CSVEVGTVEGEAFF. CDR3 sequence (DNA): TGCAGCGTTGAAGTAGGGACAGTTGAGGGGGAAGCTTTCTTT. The variable domain in full, completed from reference TRBV29-1 and TRBJ1-1, reads SAVISQKPSRDICQRGTSLTIQCQVDSQVTMMFWYRQQPGQSLTLIATANQGSEATYESGFVIDKFPISRPNLTFSTLTVSNMSPEDSSIYLCSVEVGTVEGEAFFGQGTRLTVV.

A word on this clone: A read error is possible here, since a much larger clone lies one base away. The chain links TRBV9 to TRBJ2-3; D is ambiguous. Germline CDR1 reads SGDLS; CDR2 reads YYNGEE. This CDR3 has 13 amino acids. The V end lost 0 bases, the J end lost 2 bases, and 4 bases lay between the germline ends. In DNA form, the CDR3 reads TGTGCCAGCAGCGTAGGAACCACAGATACGCAGTATTTT. Amino acid sequence: CASSVGTTDTQYF. Complete variable domain (other parts from reference TRBV9 and TRBJ2-3): DSGVTQTPKHLITATGQRVTLRCSPRSGDLSVYWYQQSLDQGLQFLIQYYNGEERAKGNILERFSAQQFPDLHSELNLSSLELGDSALYFCASSVGTTDTQYFGPGTRLTVL.

The chain joins TRBV15 to TRBJ1-3, with D hard to call. V lost 0 bases to trimming and J lost 2 bases, with 8 bases between them. CDR3 length equals 15 residues. Germline CDR1 and CDR2: LNHNV and YYDKDF (reference sequence). CDR3 residues: CATSREGSPGNTIYF. The CDR3 DNA follows: TGTGCCACCAGCAGAGAGGGGTCCCCTGGAAACACCATATATTTT.

The V and J genes are TRBV5-1 and TRBJ1-1; D might be TRBD1 (6 bases). The CDR3 is 15 amino acids. V was clipped by 3 bases and J by 1 base, with 13 bases between them. Germline V lookup: CDR1 SGHRS, CDR2 YFSETQ. The DNA for the CDR3 is TGCGCCAGCAGCTCTACAGGGTCGACGAACACTGAAGCTTTCTTT. Its protein product is CASSSTGSTNTEAFF.

The gene calls are TRBV6-1 and TRBJ1-2, with D hard to call. The CDR3 consists of 13 residues. Germline V gene sequence: CDR1 MNHNS, CDR2 SASEGT. V was cut by 6 bases and J by 8 bases, with 16 bases left in between. CDR3 sequence: CASSPPPVGGYTF. CDR3 nucleotide sequence: TGTGCCAGCAGCCCCCCCCCAGTGGGGGGCTACACCTTC.

The chain has TRBV6-1 and TRBJ1-2; D is undetermined. From germline, CDR1 is MNHNS and CDR2 SASEGT. This CDR3 spans 15 amino acids. Between the trimmed V and J ends, which lost 5 bases and 1 base, there was a span of 14 bases. This CDR3 reads CASSINRAINYGYTF. CDR3 nucleotide sequence: TGTGCCAGCAGTATCAACAGAGCAATTAACTATGGCTACACCTTC.

The chain carries TRBV12-1 and TRBJ2-7. TRBV12-1 is recorded as a pseudogene. The CDR3 has 15 residues. The DNA of the CDR3 is TGTGCCAGCAGCTTTCGTCGGGACCTCGTCTACGAGCAGTACTTC. It is translated as CASSFRRDLVYEQYF.

The genes are TRBV19 and TRBJ1-6; the match to TRBD1 covers 9 bases. Per germline, CDR1 LNHDA and CDR2 SQIVND (reference sequence). CDR3 size: 17 residues. Losses at the gene ends were 7 bases for V and 11 bases for J; bases not matched to a gene: 18. The CDR3 nucleotides read TGTGCCAGTACCCTGGTCCCGGGACAGGGATCAAAGGCACCCCTCCACTTT. Translating it yields CASTLVPGQGSKAPLHF.

The chain couples TRBV9 to TRBJ2-3; D remains unclear. V lost 3 bases and J 4 bases, leaving 12 bases between the germline ends. The CDR3 sequence is 14 residues long. Germline V CDR1 and CDR2: SGDLS, YYNGEE. In DNA, the CDR3 is TGTGCCAGCAGCGCACGTCTATCCGCAGATACGCAGTATTTT. Amino acids: CASSARLSADTQYF.